This record looks at one T cell receptor (beta chain) sequence and its context. Germline trimming cut 4 bases from V and 5 bases from J; bases unmatched to any gene: 2. The CDR3 is 15 residues long. The V gene's germline CDR1 is MNHNY and CDR2 SVGAGI (reference sequence). The data were taken from a study of blood T cell repertoires in COVID-19. Here immunoSEQ multiplex PCR was the method, and the copy in TCRdb shows in-frame clones only, minus some. The sample lists around 150,000 clones; 90% to 95% were seen once. The TCR originated in a woman aged 50 to 60 with acute or convalescent COVID-19. Sequences were obtained from peripheral blood. The V gene is TRBV6-6, the J gene TRBJ2-2, with 12 positions matching TRBD2. CDR3 sequence: CASSSLAGGTGELFF. The CDR3 region has the DNA TGTGCCAGCAGTTCACTAGCGGGAGGAACCGGGGAGCTGTTTTTT.